This T cell receptor beta chain was identified in a study of T cells after yellow fever vaccination. Across the study: SMART-Seq v4 Ultra Low Input prepared libraries from low-cell fractions. Study results and caveats: Weaker, the secondary response had a peak occurring faster, on day 5 versus 15. Detected again after the booster were most primary-vaccination clones, at almost 97% CD4 and 88% CD8.

This clonotype was counted only a few times. The target antigen is unknown. The CDR3 has 13 residues. The ends were cut back, 0 bases at V and 6 bases at J, with 7 bases in the middle. Looked up from germline, CDR1 is LNHDA and CDR2 is SQIVND (reference sequence). A universal primer site and UMIs were added as TCR cDNA was made by 5'RACE template switching. A single record per CDR3 protein comes from TCRdb applying MiXCR to the 5' RACE reads. The table includes some 560,000 distinct CDR3 sequences, 19% detected once. This receptor was taken from a man in his thirties or forties who received the YFV17D yellow fever vaccine. The sample consisted of PBMCs, taken 15 days after the yellow fever booster vaccination. V usage is TRBV19 and J usage is TRBJ2-3; no reliable D call. The CDR3 is CASSIDRADTQYF. CDR3 DNA sequence: TGTGCCAGTAGTATAGATCGAGCGGATACGCAGTATTTT.